The 21 T cell receptor beta chains given below trace back to one sample, sequenced in a study of technical replicates of blood from a handful of donors. The repertoire was sequenced with immunoSEQ multiplex PCR; TCRdb's copy has only in-frame clones and lacks some. Here the sample spans under 75,000 clones, around 87% being singletons. The sequencing sample was made of PBMCs. The receptors shown here come from a human donor in good health. Some clones in this sample may be carry-over from other donors' samples.

This clone was found a few times. This chain joins TRBV4-2 and TRBJ1-5; TRBD1 aligns across 11 bases. Unmatched junction bases numbered 3, after V lost 4 bases and J lost 7 bases. The CDR3 runs to 14 residues. Germline values: CDR1 LGHNA, CDR2 YNFKEQ. DNA of the CDR3: TGTGCCAGCAGCCCGGGACAGGGGGAACAGCCCCAGCATTTT. The encoded protein is CASSPGQGEQPQHF.

The chain links TRBV11-1 to TRBJ2-1; a weak D match, TRBD2 (6 bases). The V end was cut by 1 base, the J end by 7 bases, with 14 bases between. The germline CDR1 and CDR2 sequences are SGHAT and FQDESV (reference sequence). The CDR3 loop spans 15 amino acids. CDR3 loop: CASSLEGREWNEQFF. As DNA, the CDR3 is TGTGCCAGCAGCTTAGAAGGTCGGGAGTGGAATGAGCAGTTCTTC.

This clone was found once. V usage is TRBV19 and J usage is TRBJ2-2, with D hard to call. Trimming shortened V by 5 bases and J by 4 bases, and 8 bases separated the two germline ends. The CDR3 length is 13 residues. In germline, CDR1 is LNHDA, CDR2 SQIVND (reference sequence). Here the CDR3 reads CASSRWATGELFF. The CDR3 bases are TGTGCCAGTAGTCGGTGGGCCACCGGGGAGCTGTTTTTT.

The J gene is TRBJ2-1, the V gene TRBV11-2; 11 positions agree with TRBD2. The CDR3 extends over 17 amino acids. V gave up 2 bases and J gave up 5 bases; unmatched junction bases: 8. Germline CDR1 and CDR2: SGHAT and FQNNGV. The CDR3 nucleotides are TGTGCCAGCAGCTTACCCCTAGCGGGAGGACCTAACAATGAGCAGTTCTTC. This encodes CASSLPLAGGPNNEQFF.

The chain has TRBV7-6 and TRBJ1-2; TRBD1 agrees at 11 bases. The CDR3 runs to 14 residues. The V and J ends lost 4 bases and 6 bases, in that order; junction bases with no gene match: 4. The germline V gene has CDR1 SGHVS and CDR2 FNYEAQ. CDR3 bases: TGTGCCAGCAGCTCGGACAGGGGGCTCGATGGCTACACCTTC. Its protein product is CASSSDRGLDGYTF.

V usage is TRBV5-4 and J usage is TRBJ2-5, with TRBD1 identical over 12 bases. J lost 4 bases, V lost 4 bases, and 11 bases had no gene match. CDR1 is SGHNT, CDR2 YYREEE, per germline (reference sequence). The CDR3 loop spans 17 amino acids. Here the CDR3 DNA reads TGTGCCAGCAGCCTGACGGGACAGGGGGCAGGAGGAGAGACCCAGTACTTC. Amino acids: CASSLTGQGAGGETQYF.

J is TRBJ2-5 and V is TRBV29-1; weak D call: TRBD2 (6 bases). The CDR3 spans 12 residues. With 7 bases removed from V and 7 bases from J, the gap between germline ends came to 16 bases. The V gene's germline CDR1 is SQVTM and CDR2 ANQGSEA. This CDR3 is CSGGTGERTQYF. CDR3 DNA sequence: TGCAGCGGTGGGACGGGAGAAAGGACCCAGTACTTC.

The V gene is TRBV15, the J gene TRBJ2-1; weak D call: TRBD1 (5 bases). CDR3 length equals 17 residues. Deletions cut 2 bases from V and 4 bases from J, with 18 bases between. In germline, CDR1 is LNHNV, CDR2 YYDKDF (reference sequence). CDR3 nucleotides: TGTGCCACCAGCAGACCTTACGTTAGAAGGGGATACAATGAGCAGTTCTTC. This translates into CATSRPYVRRGYNEQFF. Full variable domain (rest looked up from reference TRBV15 and TRBJ2-1): DAMVIQNPRYQVTQFGKPVTLSCSQTLNHNVMYWYQQKSSQAPKLLFHYYDKDFNNEADTPDNFQSRRPNTSFCFLDIRSPGLGDTAMYLCATSRPYVRRGYNEQFFGPGTRLTVL.

The gene calls are TRBV9 and TRBJ2-2; 9 bases fit TRBD1. The CDR3 is made up of 15 amino acids. Trimming at V came to 4 bases and at J to 7 bases, leaving 8 bases not matched to a gene. The germline CDR1 and CDR2 sequences are SGDLS and YYNGEE. The chain's CDR3 is CASSPRQGVVGELFF. Here the CDR3 DNA reads TGTGCCAGCAGCCCCCGACAGGGGGTGGTCGGGGAGCTGTTTTTT.

The chain carries TRBV4-2 and TRBJ1-2; TRBD1 might be the D (6 bases). The V end lost 3 bases, the J end lost 9 bases, and 11 bases lay between the germline ends. Per germline, CDR1 LGHNA and CDR2 YNFKEQ. The CDR3 is 12 amino acids. The CDR3 protein is CASSHPGQRYTF. In DNA, the CDR3 is TGTGCCAGCAGCCACCCCGGACAGCGCTACACCTTC.

In the case of this clone: The same CDR3 can be traced to other DNA sequences in this sample. The J gene is TRBJ2-6, the V gene TRBV7-2, with D maybe TRBD2 (6 bases). The CDR3 length is 15 residues. CDR1 SGHTA and CDR2 FQGNSA come from the germline V gene. V was pared by 3 bases and J by 2 bases, with 8 bases between. The CDR3 loop is CASSFGGTGANVLTF. CDR3 DNA: TGTGCCAGCAGCTTTGGCGGGACTGGGGCCAACGTCCTGACTTTC. Using reference TRBV7-2 and TRBJ2-6 for the parts outside the CDR3, the full variable domain is GAGVSQSPSNKVTEKGKDVELRCDPISGHTALYWYRQSLGQGLEFLIYFQGNSAPDKSGLPSDRFSAERTGGSVSTLTIQRTQQEDSAVYLCASSFGGTGANVLTFGAGSRLTVL.

This sequence joins TRBV7-3 and TRBJ2-1; the match to TRBD2 covers 9 bases. The CDR3 runs 13 residues. J gave up 9 bases and V 2 bases, and 2 bases lay outside the gene matches. CDR1 and CDR2 from the germline V gene are SGHTA and FQGTGA. The CDR3 DNA reads as TGTGCCAGCAGCTTACAGCGGGGGGTTGAGCAGTTCTTC. This sequence encodes CASSLQRGVEQFF.

This clone was counted at least ten times. The chain uses TRBV2 and TRBJ2-7; 9 bases line up with TRBD1. With V trimmed by 5 bases and J by 5 bases, 7 bases remained unmatched. Germline assignment: CDR1 SNHLY and CDR2 FYNNEI. This CDR3 comprises 14 residues. The CDR3 DNA is TGTGCCAGCAGTCCGGGACAGGGATACCACGAGCAGTACTTC. Protein: CASSPGQGYHEQYF.

V usage is TRBV6-5 and J usage is TRBJ1-2; TRBD1 matches 9 bases. V dropped 0 bases and J dropped 4; count of bases not matched to a gene: 3. The CDR3 length is 15 residues. Looked up from germline, CDR1 is MNHEY and CDR2 is SVGAGI. The CDR3 here is CASSYSTGGSYGYTF. DNA of the CDR3: TGTGCCAGCAGTTACTCGACAGGGGGAAGCTATGGCTACACCTTC.

The V and J genes are TRBV7-9 and TRBJ2-3, with TRBD1 identical over 10 bases. V lost 4 bases and J lost 6; bases outside the gene matches: 7. The length of the CDR3 is 15 residues. Germline V gene lookup returns CDR1 SEHNR and CDR2 FQNEAQ (reference sequence). Here the CDR3 DNA reads TGTGCCAGCAGCTCCGACAGGGGGCCGTACGATACGCAGTATTTT. Translated: CASSSDRGPYDTQYF.

V is TRBV6-6 and J is TRBJ2-2, with 7 bases identical to TRBD1. The CDR3 has 16 amino acids. Germline trimming cut 5 bases from V and 6 bases from J; bases unmatched to any gene: 12. Germline CDR1 reads MNHNY; CDR2 reads SVGAGI (reference sequence). This CDR3 reads CASSTPTGVGAGELFF. The CDR3, as DNA: TGTGCCAGCAGTACCCCTACAGGGGTGGGCGCCGGGGAGCTGTTTTTT.

The rearrangement joins TRBV6-5 to TRBJ2-1; weak D call: TRBD1 (5 bases). CDR1 and CDR2 (germline): MNHEY, SVGAGI. Trimming took 7 bases from V and 3 from J, leaving 10 bases between them. The CDR3 sequence is 13 residues long. CDR3 nucleotides: TGTGCCAGCAAAGGGGCCCGCTACAATGAGCAGTTCTTC. Amino acids: CASKGARYNEQFF.

The rearrangement joins TRBV4-1 to TRBJ2-5, with D uncertain. Germline V gene lookup returns CDR1 MGHRA and CDR2 YSYEKL. This CDR3 spans 14 amino acids. V lost 3 bases and J 0 bases, leaving 8 bases between the germline ends. CDR3 in amino acids: CASSQEQNQETQYF. The DNA for the CDR3 is TGCGCCAGCAGCCAGGAACAGAACCAAGAGACCCAGTACTTC.

The chain recombines TRBV2 with TRBJ2-3; 12 bases fit TRBD2. This CDR3 spans 19 amino acids. Germline V gives CDR1 SNHLY, CDR2 FYNNEI. V shed 2 bases and J 1 base; nucleotides not matched to a gene: 10. The CDR3 DNA reads TGTGCCAGCAGTGAAAGTTGGGCTAGCGGGAGGGAGGGCACAGATACGCAGTATTTT. It encodes CASSESWASGREGTDTQYF.

This rearrangement joins TRBV27 to TRBJ1-2; 11 bases fit TRBD1. The ends lost 4 bases at V and 4 bases at J; junction bases unmatched: 5. From germline, CDR1 is MNHEY and CDR2 SMNVEV (reference sequence). This CDR3 has 15 amino acids. The CDR3 region has the DNA TGTGCCAGCAGTTCGACCGGGACAGGGGGCTATGGCTACACCTTC. Its protein product is CASSSTGTGGYGYTF.

This clone has just a few counts. The CDR3 sequence is CSVGPPDYGYTF. Written as DNA, the CDR3 is TGCAGCGTTGGTCCGCCAGACTATGGCTACACCTTC. The chain joins TRBV29-1 to TRBJ1-2; no firm D call. The CDR3 extends over 12 amino acids. Germline CDR1 is SQVTM and CDR2 is ANQGSEA. V lost 4 bases and J 3 bases, leaving 9 bases between the germline ends.